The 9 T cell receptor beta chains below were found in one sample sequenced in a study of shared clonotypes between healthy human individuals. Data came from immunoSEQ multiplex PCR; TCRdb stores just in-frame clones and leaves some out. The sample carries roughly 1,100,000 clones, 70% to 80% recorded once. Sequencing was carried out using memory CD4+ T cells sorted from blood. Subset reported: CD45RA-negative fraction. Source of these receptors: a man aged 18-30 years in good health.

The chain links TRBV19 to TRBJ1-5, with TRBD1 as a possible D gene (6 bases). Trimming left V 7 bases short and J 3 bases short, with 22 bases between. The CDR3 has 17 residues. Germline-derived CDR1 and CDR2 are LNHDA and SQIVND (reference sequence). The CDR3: CASTHLKKGGPNQPQHF. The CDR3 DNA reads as TGTGCCAGTACCCACCTTAAAAAGGGGGGGCCCAATCAGCCCCAGCATTTT.

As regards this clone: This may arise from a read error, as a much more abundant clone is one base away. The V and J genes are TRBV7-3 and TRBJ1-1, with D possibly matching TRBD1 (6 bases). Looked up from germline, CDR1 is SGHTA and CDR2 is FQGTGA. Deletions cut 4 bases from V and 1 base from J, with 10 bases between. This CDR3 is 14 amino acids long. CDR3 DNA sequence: TGTGCCAGCAGCTCAGACAGGTGGAACACTGAAGCTTTCTTT. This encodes CASSSDRWNTEAFF.

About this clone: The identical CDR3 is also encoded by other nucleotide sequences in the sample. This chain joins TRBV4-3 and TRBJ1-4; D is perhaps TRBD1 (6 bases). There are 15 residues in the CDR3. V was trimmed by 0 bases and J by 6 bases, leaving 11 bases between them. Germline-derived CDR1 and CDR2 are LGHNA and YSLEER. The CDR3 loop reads CASSQDRGSDEKLFF. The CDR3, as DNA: TGCGCCAGCAGCCAAGACAGGGGCTCGGATGAAAAACTGTTTTTT.

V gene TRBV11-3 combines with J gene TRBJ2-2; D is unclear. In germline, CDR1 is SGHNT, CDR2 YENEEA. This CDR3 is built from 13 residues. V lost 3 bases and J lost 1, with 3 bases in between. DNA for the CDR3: TGTGCCAGCAGCTTTAGGAACACCGGGGAGCTGTTTTTT. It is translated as CASSFRNTGELFF.

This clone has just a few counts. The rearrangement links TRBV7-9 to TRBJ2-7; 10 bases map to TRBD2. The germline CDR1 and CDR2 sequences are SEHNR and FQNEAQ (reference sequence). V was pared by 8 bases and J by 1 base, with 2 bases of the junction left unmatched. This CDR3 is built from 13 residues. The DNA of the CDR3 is TGTGCCAGCCGACTAGCGGGTTCCTACGAGCAGTACTTC. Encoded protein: CASRLAGSYEQYF.

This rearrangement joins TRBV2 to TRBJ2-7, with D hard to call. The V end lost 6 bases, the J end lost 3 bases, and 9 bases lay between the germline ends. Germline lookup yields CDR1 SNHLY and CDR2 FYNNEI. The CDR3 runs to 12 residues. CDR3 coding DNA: TGTGCCAGCAGCCTTAGCATCTACGAGCAGTACTTC. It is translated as CASSLSIYEQYF.

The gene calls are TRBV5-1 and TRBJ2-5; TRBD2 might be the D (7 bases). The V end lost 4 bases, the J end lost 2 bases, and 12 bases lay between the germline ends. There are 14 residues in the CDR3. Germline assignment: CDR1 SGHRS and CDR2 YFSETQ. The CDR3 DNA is TGCGCCAGCAGCATGGGGGGGCGTCAAGAGACCCAGTACTTC. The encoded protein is CASSMGGRQETQYF.

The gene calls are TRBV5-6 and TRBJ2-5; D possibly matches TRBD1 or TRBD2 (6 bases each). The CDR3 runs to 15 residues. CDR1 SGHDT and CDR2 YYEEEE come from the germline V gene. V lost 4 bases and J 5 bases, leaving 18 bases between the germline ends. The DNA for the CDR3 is TGTGCCAGCAGCCGTCAGGGGTTTCGGGGGGAGACCCAGTACTTC. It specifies CASSRQGFRGETQYF.

The CDR3 region is CASRGQRTYNEQFF. CDR3 nucleotide sequence: TGTGCCAGCAGAGGACAGAGAACCTACAATGAGCAGTTCTTC. The V call is TRBV2, the J call TRBJ2-1, with D tentatively TRBD1 (6 bases). The CDR3 runs 14 residues. In germline, CDR1 is SNHLY, CDR2 FYNNEI. Trimming pared 6 bases from V and 2 bases from J, leaving 11 bases between.